This T cell receptor beta chain was sequenced in a study of siplizumab effects on memory and regulatory T cells. The table came from immunoSEQ multiplex PCR; TCRdb's copy has only in-frame clones and leaves some out. The data show over 70,000 clones, with approximately 95% seen just once and approximately 17% held by the top ten. Study-level points and caveats: Of the proliferating CD4+ or CD8+ clones, roughly 75-96% lacked a naive or memory phenotype that could be assigned.

A note on this clone: The antigen is undetermined.

CDR3 size: 14 residues. The V end was cut by 4 bases, the J end by 2 bases, with 10 bases between. Germline V gene lookup returns CDR1 SNHLY and CDR2 FYNNEI. The clonotype was recovered from a human donor in good health. The chain combines TRBV2 with TRBJ2-3; the D call may be TRBD1 or TRBD2 (5 bases each). Sequencing was done on a sample of CD8+ T cells sorted from blood. CDR3 in amino acids: CASSVPGHTDTQYF. The CDR3 region has the DNA TGTGCCAGCAGTGTCCCGGGGCACACAGATACGCAGTATTTT.